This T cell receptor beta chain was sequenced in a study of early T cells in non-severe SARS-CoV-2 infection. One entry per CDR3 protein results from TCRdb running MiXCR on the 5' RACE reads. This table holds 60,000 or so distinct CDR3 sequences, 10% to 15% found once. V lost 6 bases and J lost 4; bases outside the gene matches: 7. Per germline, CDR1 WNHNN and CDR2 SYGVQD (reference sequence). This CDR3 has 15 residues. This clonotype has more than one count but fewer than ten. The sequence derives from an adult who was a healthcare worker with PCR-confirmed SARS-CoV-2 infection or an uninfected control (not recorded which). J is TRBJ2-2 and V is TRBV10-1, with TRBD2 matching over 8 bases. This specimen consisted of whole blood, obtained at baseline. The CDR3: CASSLGLAGTGELFF. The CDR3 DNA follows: TGCGCCAGCAGCCTTGGACTAGCCGGCACCGGGGAGCTGTTTTTT.